The source of this T cell receptor (beta chain) is a study of patients and donors after allogeneic stem cell transplantation. This clonotype has a handful of counts. Germline CDR1 is MDHEN and CDR2 is SYDVKM. This CDR3 has 13 amino acids. Between the trimmed V and J ends, which lost 3 bases and 5 bases, there was a span of 8 bases. TCRdb analysed the RT-PCR reads with MiXCR anew, one entry per CDR3 protein. Among 150,000 to 200,000 distinct CDR3 sequences listed, about 29% were seen once. The chain is built from TRBV28 and TRBJ1-5; unclear D gene. This receptor was taken from a human donor who was either an allogeneic HSCT recipient or a stem cell or donor lymphocyte infusion donor (not recorded which). It is not recorded whose cells these are; they may come from a transplant donor. Sequenced: blood, either unsorted or a sorted T cell fraction (not recorded which). The CDR3 region has the DNA TGTGCCAGCAGTTTCACCTACTATCAGCCCCAGCATTTT. Encoded protein: CASSFTYYQPQHF.